These T cell receptor beta chains were read from a single sample in a study of response to subunit inactivated influenza vaccine. Using its own MiXCR run on the RT-PCR reads, TCRdb lists one record per CDR3 protein. The sample records around 750,000 distinct CDR3 sequences, 21% being singletons. The material was PBMCs from blood, obtained 5 to 6 days after vaccination. The receptors come from a man aged 50 or older who received an inactivated influenza vaccine. CDR3s include the opening cysteine and the closing phenylalanine or tryptophan. The order of the fields is J gene, D gene, clone size, V gene, CDR3 DNA, CDR3 protein. A D gene is named only where the DNA matches it firmly. The size field is filled for only some rows; it gives once, few, many or a size class.

J: TRBJ2-1; D: -; size: -; V: TRBV7-6; DNA: TGTGCCAGCTCTACGCGGCGGGGCCACAATGAGCAGTTCTTC; CDR3: CASSTRRGHNEQFF
J: TRBJ1-5; D: -; size: -; V: TRBV11-2; DNA: TGTGCCAGCAGCGCGAATAGCAATCAGCCCCAGCATTTT; CDR3: CASSANSNQPQHF
J: TRBJ1-4; D: -; size: few; V: TRBV20-1; DNA: TGCAGTGCTAGCTCCCGTTCAACTAATGAAAAACTGTTTTTT; CDR3: CSASSRSTNEKLFF
J: TRBJ2-7; D: -; size: -; V: TRBV5-1; DNA: TGCGCCAGCAGCTTGTTTATGGGAACCTACGAGCAGTACTTC; CDR3: CASSLFMGTYEQYF
J: TRBJ2-7; D: TRBD2; size: -; V: TRBV29-1; DNA: TGCAGCGCTCGGGGACTGGGAGGGAACGAGCAGTACTTC; CDR3: CSARGLGGNEQYF
J: TRBJ2-5; D: -; size: -; V: TRBV19; DNA: TGTGCCAGTAGTAGGATGCACAGGGGTATGGCGGGACTGGAGACCCAGTACTTC; CDR3: CASSRMHRGMAGLETQYF
J: TRBJ1-1; D: -; size: few; V: TRBV5-4; DNA: TGTGCCAGCAGCTTGAACCGCAGGAGGGACGGGGGGAACACTGAAGCTTTCTTT; CDR3: CASSLNRRRDGGNTEAFF
J: TRBJ2-1; D: -; size: -; V: TRBV5-1; DNA: TGCGCCAGCAGCTTGGACAACACCTACAATGAGCAGTTCTTC; CDR3: CASSLDNTYNEQFF
J: TRBJ2-7; D: -; size: many; V: TRBV5-6; DNA: TGTGCCAGCAGCGCATCAGCCTACGAGCAGTACTTC; CDR3: CASSASAYEQYF
J: TRBJ2-7; D: -; size: -; V: TRBV20-1; DNA: TGCAGTGCTAATCCGGGCAGGGGAGCAAGAGGGGGATCCTACGAGCAGTACTTC; CDR3: CSANPGRGARGGSYEQYF
J: TRBJ2-7; D: -; size: -; V: TRBV11-2; DNA: TGTGCCAGCAGCTCCCAAAAGGGGGCGCGGACTATCTACGAGCAGTACTTC; CDR3: CASSSQKGARTIYEQYF
J: TRBJ2-7; D: -; size: -; V: TRBV6-2/TRBV6-3; DNA: TGTGCCAGCTCTCCGTTTCGGGACTACGAGCAGTACTTC; CDR3: CASSPFRDYEQYF
J: TRBJ2-7; D: TRBD1; size: -; V: TRBV5-1; DNA: TGCGCCAGCAGCGCCGCGACAGGGGGCGAGCAGTACTTC; CDR3: CASSAATGGEQYF
J: TRBJ2-7; D: -; size: -; V: TRBV12-3/TRBV12-4; DNA: TGTGCCAGCAGCCGAGGGTTTTCCCACGAGCAGTACTTC; CDR3: CASSRGFSHEQYF
J: TRBJ2-2; D: -; size: -; V: TRBV7-2; DNA: TGTGCCAGCAGCTTACAGACTACGGGGACCGGGGAGCTGTTTTTT; CDR3: CASSLQTTGTGELFF
J: TRBJ2-2; D: TRBD1; size: -; V: TRBV12-3/TRBV12-4; DNA: TGTGCCAGCAGGCAGAACAGGGGGCTGGCCACCGGGGAGCTGTTTTTT; CDR3: CASRQNRGLATGELFF
J: TRBJ2-4; D: -; size: few; V: TRBV20-1; DNA: TGCAGTGCTAATGGAGAAGGCAAAAACATTCAGTACTTC; CDR3: CSANGEGKNIQYF